Presented here are 16 T cell receptor beta chains from one specimen sequenced in a study of CD8 T cells in acute hepatitis C reinfection. As for time point: naive CD8 control sorted from an acute-time-point sample. Sequenced by immunoSEQ multiplex PCR; TCRdb stores in-frame clones only, minus some. The sample has about 38,000 clones; approximately 85% are singletons. Sequencing was carried out using naive CD8+ T cells from PBMCs. The receptor set was obtained from a woman between 18 and 29 years old who spontaneously cleared hepatitis C infection.

The chain has TRBV7-9 and TRBJ2-7; 7 nucleotides agree with TRBD1. This CDR3 is built from 12 residues. J was trimmed by 6 bases and V by 8 bases; bases with no gene match: 7. Germline-derived CDR1 and CDR2 are SEHNR and FQNEAQ (reference sequence). The CDR3 loop is CASLRQGSEQYF. CDR3 nucleotide sequence: TGTGCCAGCCTAAGACAGGGTAGCGAGCAGTACTTC.

The chain uses TRBV27 and TRBJ2-7; D is ambiguous. The V end lost 2 bases, the J end lost 3 bases, and 8 bases lay between the germline ends. The germline gives CDR1 MNHEY, CDR2 SMNVEV (reference sequence). The CDR3 covers 13 residues. CDR3 amino acids: CASSLGQSYEQYF. The DNA of the CDR3 is TGTGCCAGCAGTTTAGGGCAAAGCTACGAGCAGTACTTC.

J is TRBJ2-1 and V is TRBV6-6; D is ambiguous. The germline gives CDR1 MNHNY, CDR2 SVGAGI (reference sequence). The CDR3 has 13 residues. Trimming removed 0 bases from V and 8 bases from J, with 8 bases in between. This CDR3 is CASSYSLVDEQFF. CDR3 bases: TGTGCCAGCAGTTACTCGTTGGTCGATGAGCAGTTCTTC.

The chain has TRBV7-8 and TRBJ2-1; 7 bases align to TRBD2. V lost 2 bases and J lost 10; bases outside the gene matches: 11. This CDR3 spans 15 amino acids. Germline V gene lookup returns CDR1 SGHVS and CDR2 FQNEAQ. The CDR3 here is CASSLTIAGVREQFF. The CDR3 DNA follows: TGTGCCAGCAGCTTAACGATCGCGGGAGTGAGGGAGCAGTTCTTC.

The DNA for the CDR3 is TGCGCCACCGCCATCCCCTACACCCTGTTTTTT. This gives the protein CATAIPYTLFF. The J gene is TRBJ2-2, the V gene TRBV4-1; D is unresolved. With 10 bases removed from V and 14 bases from J, the gap between germline ends came to 17 bases. Germline CDR1 MGHRA, CDR2 YSYEKL. The CDR3 spans 11 residues.

This chain links TRBV19 with TRBJ2-3; no clear D gene. The V gene's germline CDR1 is LNHDA and CDR2 SQIVND (reference sequence). V was clipped by 3 bases and J by 0 bases, with 7 bases between them. The CDR3 runs to 14 residues. The CDR3 DNA sequence: TGTGCCAGTAGTATCGGCGGTAGCACAGATACGCAGTATTTT. Translation: CASSIGGSTDTQYF.

This chain joins TRBV27 and TRBJ2-1; D is unresolved. Trimming stripped 5 bases from V and 2 bases from J, with 10 bases between. The CDR3 extends over 14 amino acids. CDR1 and CDR2 from the germline V gene are MNHEY and SMNVEV (reference sequence). CDR3 DNA: TGTGCCAGCAGTAAAGGTGGTCCCTACAATGAGCAGTTCTTC. Its translation: CASSKGGPYNEQFF.

The genes are TRBV7-6 and TRBJ2-1, with 8 nucleotides matching TRBD2. The CDR3 runs to 17 residues. Germline V gene sequence: CDR1 SGHVS, CDR2 FNYEAQ. V lost 0 bases to trimming and J lost 6 bases; unmatched junction nucleotides: 10. In DNA, the CDR3 is TGTGCCAGCAGCTTAGCACCCCCGGGACTAGTAGCCAATGAGCAGTTCTTC. Protein: CASSLAPPGLVANEQFF.

The CDR3 region has the DNA TGTGCCAGCAGTGAAGCGCGGCGGGACAGGGGAAGGGGGCAGTACTTC. Its translation is CASSEARRDRGRGQYF. The rearrangement uses TRBV2 and TRBJ2-7, with TRBD1 matching over 10 bases. V lost 0 bases, J lost 9 bases, and 11 bases stayed unmatched. This CDR3 is 16 amino acids long. Germline CDR1 SNHLY, CDR2 FYNNEI.

The chain has TRBV16 and TRBJ1-2; 10 positions agree with TRBD1. This CDR3 has 19 amino acids. Germline V gene lookup returns CDR1 KGHSY and CDR2 FQNENV. V lost 1 base, J lost 5 bases, and 16 bases stayed unmatched. CDR3 region: CASSQLQLDGDRGLYGYTF. The CDR3 DNA reads TGTGCCAGCAGCCAATTGCAACTCGACGGGGACAGGGGACTTTATGGCTACACCTTC.

The DNA of the CDR3 is TGTGCCAGCAGCCCCGGGGCTGCACCCAATGAGCAGTTCTTC. The encoded protein is CASSPGAAPNEQFF. This rearrangement joins TRBV5-6 to TRBJ2-1, with D tentatively TRBD1 or TRBD2 (5 bases each). From germline, CDR1 is SGHDT and CDR2 YYEEEE. V was cut by 4 bases and J by 6 bases, with 14 bases left in between. The CDR3 has 14 residues.

Points on this clone: The sample holds other DNA sequences that translate to the same CDR3. The CDR3 loop reads CASSQDAGTGNTIYF. CDR3 bases: TGCGCCAGCAGCCAAGACGCAGGAACTGGAAACACCATATATTTT. V and J are TRBV4-1 and TRBJ1-3; the D is unclear. The germline V gene encodes CDR1 MGHRA and CDR2 YSYEKL. This CDR3 is 15 amino acids long. V lost 0 bases and J 2 bases, leaving 8 bases between the germline ends.

This clone came up once. The chain recombines TRBV10-3 with TRBJ2-1; D is unclear. CDR3 length: 16 amino acids. CDR1 and CDR2 from the germline V gene are ENHRY and SYGVKD. Trimming took 3 bases from V and 0 from J, leaving 12 bases between them. The CDR3, as DNA: TGTGCCATCAGTGATGAGGCGAGGAGCTCCTACAATGAGCAGTTCTTC. It codes for CAISDEARSSYNEQFF.

The rearrangement joins TRBV10-1 to TRBJ2-5; D not resolved. The tail of the sequence fits TRBJ2-7 better, so the J call may be wrong. CDR3 length: 13 residues. In germline, CDR1 is WNHNN, CDR2 SYGVQD (reference sequence). The CDR3: CASIDKPGHEQYF. CDR3 bases: TGCGCCAGTATTGACAAACCTGGCCACGAGCAGTACTTC.

The chain couples TRBV5-6 to TRBJ1-2, with D hard to call. Trimming stripped 7 bases from V and 7 bases from J, with 17 bases between. The CDR3 extends over 13 amino acids. In germline, CDR1 is SGHDT, CDR2 YYEEEE. CDR3 DNA sequence: TGTGCCAGCTTCACCGGGAACGCCCGTGGCTACACCTTC. This translates into CASFTGNARGYTF.

The rearrangement joins TRBV11-2 to TRBJ2-1, with 11 bases lining up with TRBD2. Germline lookup yields CDR1 SGHAT and CDR2 FQNNGV. The V segment lost 5 bases and the J segment 15 bases; nucleotides outside the gene matches: 15. The CDR3 has 15 amino acids. CDR3 amino acids: CASSPGEIAGGGLFF. The DNA for the CDR3 is TGTGCCAGCAGCCCTGGGGAGATAGCGGGAGGGGGTTTGTTCTTC.